The 6 T cell receptor beta chains below were found in one sample sequenced in a study of T cell responses to AZD1222 COVID-19 vaccine. Some clones are missing from TCRdb's copy, which holds only in-frame ones; the method was immunoSEQ multiplex PCR. The sample holds about 120,000 clones, about 90% seen once. The sample consisted of peripheral blood, taken 28 days after the second AZD1222 dose. Source of these receptors: an adult who received the AZD1222 COVID-19 vaccine.

The table lists this clone with a count of one. The chain joins TRBV5-1 to TRBJ1-4; D is ambiguous. V shed 1 base and J shed 7 bases, with 8 bases lying between them. The CDR3 covers 13 residues. CDR1 is SGHRS, CDR2 YFSETQ, per germline. Written as DNA, the CDR3 is TGCGCCAGCAGCTTGCGGGGAGGTGAAAAACTGTTTTTT. Translated: CASSLRGGEKLFF.

The V call is TRBV30, the J call TRBJ2-7, with 8 bases lining up with TRBD2. The CDR3 runs 14 residues. The germline CDR1 and CDR2 sequences are GTSNPN and SVGIG (reference sequence). The trim removed 2 bases at V and 0 bases at J, leaving 3 bases unmatched. DNA of the CDR3: TGTGCCTGGAGTAGGGGACTAGACTCCTACGAGCAGTACTTC. Translated, it gives CAWSRGLDSYEQYF. Supplemented by reference TRBV30 and TRBJ2-7, the full variable domain reads SQTIHQWPATLVQPVGSPLSLECTVEGTSNPNLYWYRQAAGRGLQLLFYSVGIGQISSEVPQNLSASRPQDRQFILSSKKLLLSDSGFYLCAWSRGLDSYEQYFGPGTRLTVT.

CDR3 sequence reads: CASSYQGPGEKLFF. CDR3 bases: TGTGCCAGCAGCTATCAAGGGCCGGGTGAAAAACTGTTTTTT. The chain carries TRBV7-2 and TRBJ1-4; D is uncertain. The germline V gene encodes CDR1 SGHTA and CDR2 FQGNSA. The CDR3 length is 14 residues. V was pared by 4 bases and J by 7 bases, with 13 bases between.

This rearrangement joins TRBV28 to TRBJ2-7; TRBD1 or TRBD2 may be the D gene (6 bases each). V was trimmed by 5 bases and J by 2 bases, leaving 13 bases between them. This CDR3 is 14 amino acids long. Per germline, CDR1 MDHEN and CDR2 SYDVKM. The chain's CDR3 is CASSPGGAAYEQYF. CDR3 DNA: TGTGCCAGCAGTCCCGGGGGCGCGGCCTACGAGCAGTACTTC.

The V gene is TRBV9, the J gene TRBJ2-2; 7 bases are shared with TRBD2. CDR1 SGDLS and CDR2 YYNGEE come from the germline V gene. There are 14 residues in the CDR3. V was pared by 10 bases and J by 0 bases, with 6 bases of the junction left unmatched. CDR3 nucleotide sequence: TGTGCCTCCAGGGAGGGTACGAACACCGGGGAGCTGTTTTTT. As protein: CASREGTNTGELFF.

V and J are TRBV5-4 and TRBJ2-1; 10 bases line up with TRBD2. The length of the CDR3 is 15 residues. The trim removed 4 bases at V and 4 bases at J, leaving 5 bases unmatched. In germline, CDR1 is SGHNT, CDR2 YYREEE (reference sequence). CDR3 nucleotide sequence: TGTGCCAGCAGCACCCGGACTAGCGGATACAATGAGCAGTTCTTC. Its translation is CASSTRTSGYNEQFF.